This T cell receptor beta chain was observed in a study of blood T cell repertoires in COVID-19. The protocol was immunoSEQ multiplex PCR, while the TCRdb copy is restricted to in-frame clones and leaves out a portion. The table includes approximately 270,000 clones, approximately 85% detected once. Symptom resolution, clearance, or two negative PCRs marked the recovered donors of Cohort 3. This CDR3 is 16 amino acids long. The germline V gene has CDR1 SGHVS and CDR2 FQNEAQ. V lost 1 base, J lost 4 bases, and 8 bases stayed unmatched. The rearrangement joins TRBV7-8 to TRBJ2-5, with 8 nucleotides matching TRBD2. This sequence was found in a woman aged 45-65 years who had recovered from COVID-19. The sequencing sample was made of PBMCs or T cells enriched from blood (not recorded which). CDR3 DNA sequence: TGTGCCAGCAGCTTAGGTTTGCGGGAGGTAGGAGAGACCCAGTACTTC. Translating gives CASSLGLREVGETQYF.